This is a list of T cell receptor beta chains from one sample in a study of Ad26.COV2.S vaccination and SARS-CoV-2 variants. Measured with immunoSEQ multiplex PCR; TCRdb has only the in-frame clones, and not every one. The sample yields roughly 500,000 clones, around 85% seen once. The sequences come from peripheral blood, collected in a trial of Ad26.COV2.S vaccine versus placebo. The receptors originated from a person between 18 and 60 years old who received the Ad26.COV2.S COVID-19 vaccine or a placebo. CDR3s include the opening cysteine and the closing phenylalanine or tryptophan. Each record gives: J gene, V gene, D gene, clone size, CDR3 DNA, CDR3 protein. D genes are given only for firm matches. A row's size may be missing; if present it is once, few, many or a size class.

TRBJ1-5 TRBV19 - - TGTGCCAGTAGTATAGTGCCAGGCAATCAGCCCCAGCATTTT CASSIVPGNQPQHF
TRBJ2-3 TRBV18 - - TGTGCCAGCTCACCACGAACTGATTTGAGGACAGATACGCAGTATTTT CASSPRTDLRTDTQYF
TRBJ1-3 TRBV7-6 - few TGTGCCAGCAGCTTAGATTTCCTGGGAAACACCATATATTTT CASSLDFLGNTIYF
TRBJ2-7 TRBV11-2 TRBD1 few TGTGCCAGCAGCTTAGTGGGCGGACAGGTCTCCTACGAGCAGTACTTC CASSLVGGQVSYEQYF
TRBJ1-1 TRBV28 TRBD1 - TGTGCCAGCAGTTTACCGAGACAGGGTATTTCAGCTTTCTTT CASSLPRQGISAFF
TRBJ1-5 TRBV30 - once TGTGCCTGGAGTGAGGCAGGCGCCAATCAGCCCCAGCATTTT CAWSEAGANQPQHF
TRBJ1-1 TRBV10-3 - - TGTGCCATCAGTGGCCACCGGCACATGAACACTGAAGCTTTCTTT CAISGHRHMNTEAFF
TRBJ2-7 TRBV2 TRBD1 few TGTGCCAGCAGAGCCCTGCCGACAGGGTTTTTCGAGCAGTACTTC CASRALPTGFFEQYF
TRBJ2-7 TRBV12-3/TRBV12-4 - - TGTGCCAGCTCAAGGGACATCTCCTACGAGCAGTACTTC CASSRDISYEQYF
TRBJ2-3 TRBV19 TRBD2 - TGTGCCAGCGGGACTAGCGGGAGGGCCGGGACAGATACGCAGTATTTT CASGTSGRAGTDTQYF
TRBJ2-1 TRBV27 TRBD2 - TGTGCCAGCAGTTCCCTGGCTAGCGGTTGGTACAATGAGCAGTTCTTC CASSSLASGWYNEQFF
TRBJ2-7 TRBV19 - - TGTGCCAGTAATCCGGGGCTAGCCTCCTACGAGCAGTACTTC CASNPGLASYEQYF
TRBJ2-1 TRBV7-3 - - TGTGCCAGCAGCAGATATGAAGGGGCTGAGCAGTTCTTC CASSRYEGAEQFF
TRBJ2-1 TRBV5-4 TRBD2 - TGTGCCAGCAGCTTGGAGGCGGGAGGGCCTAATATTCCGTCCAATGAGCAGTTCTTC CASSLEAGGPNIPSNEQFF
TRBJ1-2 TRBV11-2 - - TGTGCCAGCAGCTTAGAGGGGGGAGCTAACTATGGCTACACCTTC CASSLEGGANYGYTF
TRBJ1-5 TRBV21-1 - - TGTGCCAGCAGCACCTATCAGCCCCAGCATTTT CASSTYQPQHF
TRBJ2-7 TRBV5-1 - - TGCGCCAGCAGCCTGGGGGCTCACGACGAGCAGTACTTC CASSLGAHDEQYF
TRBJ1-2 TRBV15 - - TGTGCCACCAGCAGAGAGGAAAGGGGGACGGGTGGCTACACCTTC CATSREERGTGGYTF
TRBJ2-3 TRBV7-6 TRBD2 once TGTGCCAGCAGCTTCAAGGGGACTAGCGGGAGCTCCATGGATACGCAGTATTTT CASSFKGTSGSSMDTQYF
TRBJ2-7 TRBV6-5 - many TGTGCCAGCAGTTTAGCGGGACAGCTAGGCCAGCAGTACTTC CASSLAGQLGQQYF
TRBJ2-7 TRBV11-2 TRBD2 - TGTGCCAGCAGTCGGACTAGCGGGAGGATTAGCTCCTACGAGCAGTACTTC CASSRTSGRISSYEQYF
TRBJ2-7 TRBV19 - - TGTGCCAGTAGTGTGGGAACCACCTACGAGCAGTACTTC CASSVGTTYEQYF
TRBJ2-2 TRBV7-9 - - TGTGCCAGCCCGGGCACCGGGGAGCTGTTTTTT CASPGTGELFF
TRBJ2-3 TRBV6-2/TRBV6-3 - - TGTGCCAGCAGTTTTTTTGCGGCCCGGCTGGATACGCAGTATTTT CASSFFAARLDTQYF
TRBJ2-2 TRBV9 TRBD1 - TGTGCCAGCAGCAAGGACAGGGGGGCTGCAGGGGAGCTGTTTTTT CASSKDRGAAGELFF
TRBJ1-1 TRBV28 TRBD1 - TGTGCCAGCAGTCGGATCGGGACAGGCGCTTACACTGAAGCTTTCTTT CASSRIGTGAYTEAFF
TRBJ2-2 TRBV11-3 TRBD2 - TGTGCCAGCAGCTTAGATTCGGGGGGGACAGGGGAGCTGTTTTTT CASSLDSGGTGELFF
TRBJ2-7 TRBV7-8 - - TGTGCCAGCAGCCCTCGGACAGTCTCCTGGGGGCAGTACTTC CASSPRTVSWGQYF
TRBJ1-2 TRBV10-2 TRBD1 few TGCGCCAGCGACTCCGGGACAGGGGGCTACACCTTC CASDSGTGGYTF
TRBJ1-4 TRBV23-1 TRBD1 - TGCGCCAGCAGTCACGCCGGGACAGCAACTAATGAAAAACTGTTTTTT CASSHAGTATNEKLFF
TRBJ2-7 TRBV5-4 TRBD1 once TGTGCCAGCCAGGGACAGGATCGTTACGAGCAGTACTTC CASQGQDRYEQYF
TRBJ2-1 TRBV5-8 - - TGTGCCAGCAGCTTGTTACAAAAACGTAACAATGAGCAGTTCTTC CASSLLQKRNNEQFF
TRBJ1-1 TRBV12-3/TRBV12-4 - - TGTGCCAGCAGAACAGGGAATTTGGTTGAAGCTTTCTTT CASRTGNLVEAFF
TRBJ2-1 TRBV7-9 - - TGTGCCAGCAGCTTAGTAGGGGCTGAGCAGTTCTTC CASSLVGAEQFF
TRBJ2-7 TRBV4-2 - - TGTGCCAGCAGCCAGACGGGGAGGCAAGAGGAGCAGTACTTC CASSQTGRQEEQYF
TRBJ2-3 TRBV19 TRBD1 - TGTGCCAGTAGTAGGGGACAGGGTAGAGGGGATACGCAGTATTTT CASSRGQGRGDTQYF
TRBJ1-1 TRBV12-3/TRBV12-4 TRBD1 - TGTGCCAGCAGTCCACAGGGGGGCACTGAAGCTTTCTTT CASSPQGGTEAFF
TRBJ1-3 TRBV2 TRBD1 - TGTGCCAGCAGTCCTACAGGGGGCTCTGGAAACACCATATATTTT CASSPTGGSGNTIYF
TRBJ2-7 TRBV10-1 TRBD2 - TGCGCCAGCAGTGGTCCCGATACTAGCGGGAAGAGCTCCTACGAGCAGTACTTC CASSGPDTSGKSSYEQYF
TRBJ2-3 TRBV24-1 TRBD2 - TGTGCCACCAGTGACTCCTGGACTAGAACAGATACGCAGTATTTT CATSDSWTRTDTQYF
TRBJ2-3 TRBV6-6 - - TGTGCCAGCAACCTAGATACGCAGTATTTT CASNLDTQYF